Following are 15 T cell receptor beta chains from one sample sequenced in a study of shared clonotypes between healthy human individuals. Only CD45RO-negative cells positively selected for CCR7 counted as naive CD8 cells, so terminally differentiated effector memory CD45RA+ cells were excluded. Measured with immunoSEQ multiplex PCR; TCRdb has only the in-frame clones, and not every one. Of roughly 2,000,000 clones detected, roughly 94% appear once; the ten largest clones hold under 1.5%. The sample consisted of naive CD8+ T cells sorted from blood. The receptor source for this set is a man in his late teens or twenties in good health.

The J gene is TRBJ2-7, the V gene TRBV6-5; TRBD2 matches 14 bases. The CDR3 has 16 amino acids. From germline, CDR1 is MNHEY and CDR2 SVGAGI. The V and J ends lost 3 bases and 7 bases, in that order; junction bases with no gene match: 8. CDR3 coding DNA: TGTGCCAGCAGTTATGAGGGACTAGCGGGAGTAGAAGAGCAGTACTTC. This translates into CASSYEGLAGVEEQYF.

The chain employs TRBV6-5 and TRBJ2-7; D perhaps matches TRBD2 (5 bases). The ends were cut back, 6 bases at V and 3 bases at J, with 15 bases in the middle. CDR1 is MNHEY and CDR2 is SVGAGI in the germline V gene. The CDR3 runs to 14 residues. DNA of the CDR3: TGTGCCAGCAGCCCCGTCGAACGGGACTACGAGCAGTACTTC. Translation gives CASSPVERDYEQYF.

The rearrangement joins TRBV6-1 to TRBJ2-7; no definite D call. This CDR3 contains 13 residues. CDR1 and CDR2 from the germline V gene are MNHNS and SASEGT. The V gene lost 3 bases and the J gene lost 4 bases, with 10 bases spanning the gap. Here the CDR3 reads CASSDRSRYEQYF. The CDR3 region has the DNA TGTGCCAGCAGTGATAGATCCCGGTACGAGCAGTACTTC.

The V and J genes are TRBV19 and TRBJ1-4, with a weak D call TRBD1 (5 bases). Looked up from germline, CDR1 is LNHDA and CDR2 is SQIVND (reference sequence). This CDR3 is built from 13 residues. V was trimmed by 3 bases and J by 14 bases, leaving 16 bases between them. The CDR3 spells CASSMGGGLALFF. The CDR3 bases are TGTGCCAGTAGTATGGGTGGGGGATTGGCGCTGTTTTTT.

Comment on this clone: Other DNA sequences in the sample encode the same CDR3. The chain has TRBV19 and TRBJ2-2; 8 nucleotides line up with TRBD1. This CDR3 comprises 15 residues. Germline loops: CDR1 LNHDA, CDR2 SQIVND (reference sequence). Trimming removed 1 base from V and 4 bases from J; junction bases left unmatched: 2. This CDR3 reads CASSIVGTGTGELFF. CDR3 sequence (DNA): TGTGCCAGTAGTATAGTCGGGACAGGCACCGGGGAGCTGTTTTTT. Based on the CDR3 plus reference TRBV19 and TRBJ2-2, the full variable domain is DGGITQSPKYLFRKEGQNVTLSCEQNLNHDAMYWYRQDPGQGLRLIYYSQIVNDFQKGDIAEGYSVSREKKESFPLTVTSAQKNPTAFYLCASSIVGTGTGELFFGEGSRLTVL.

This clone appeared once. The CDR3 spells CASSSTGAPSYEQYF. CDR3 DNA: TGTGCCAGCAGCTCGACAGGGGCCCCCTCCTACGAGCAGTACTTC. The rearrangement uses TRBV28 and TRBJ2-7; TRBD1 agrees at 8 bases. Germline assignment: CDR1 MDHEN and CDR2 SYDVKM. V dropped 6 bases and J dropped 0; count of bases not matched to a gene: 7. The CDR3 has 15 amino acids.

V gene TRBV6-7 combines with J gene TRBJ1-6, with no clear D. TRBV6-7 carries the ORF label, with uncertain function. The V gene lost 3 bases and the J gene lost 4 bases, with 10 bases spanning the gap. The CDR3 contains 15 residues. The CDR3 loop is CASSYRQWYNSPLHF. In DNA, the CDR3 is TGTGCCAGCAGTTATCGCCAGTGGTATAATTCACCCCTCCACTTT.

CDR3 sequence reads: CASSVGELSGGTDTQYF. CDR3 nucleotides: TGTGCCAGCAGCGTAGGAGAATTGAGCGGGGGCACAGATACGCAGTATTTT. V is TRBV9 and J is TRBJ2-3, with 7 bases aligning to TRBD2. V lost 0 bases and J lost 1; bases outside the gene matches: 8. This CDR3 contains 17 residues. CDR1 and CDR2 (germline): SGDLS, YYNGEE.

J is TRBJ2-7 and V is TRBV5-1; perhaps TRBD2 as D (5 bases). V dropped 4 bases and J dropped 4 bases, with 18 bases sitting between them. The CDR3 is made up of 15 amino acids. Germline lookup yields CDR1 SGHRS and CDR2 YFSETQ. In nucleotides, the CDR3 is TGCGCCAGCAGCCCGGGCGAGTCCCCGGGGTACGAGCAGTACTTC. Its protein is CASSPGESPGYEQYF. Drawing the rest from reference TRBV5-1 and TRBJ2-7, the complete variable domain is KAGVTQTPRYLIKTRGQQVTLSCSPISGHRSVSWYQQTPGQGLQFLFEYFSETQRNKGNFPGRFSGRQFSNSRSEMNVSTLELGDSALYLCASSPGESPGYEQYFGPGTRLTVT.

The chain couples TRBV4-3 to TRBJ1-1; D might be TRBD1 (6 bases). The germline CDR1 and CDR2 sequences are LGHNA and YSLEER. This CDR3 is 15 amino acids long. V lost 0 bases to trimming and J lost 7 bases, with 15 bases between them. The CDR3 DNA is TGCGCCAGCAGCCAAGATTTTACAGGGTCTTATGAAGCTTTCTTT. Translating gives CASSQDFTGSYEAFF.

Comments on this clone: Within the sample, other DNA sequences also encode this same CDR3. The rearrangement links TRBV6-5 to TRBJ2-1; D unclear. The germline CDR1 and CDR2 sequences are MNHEY and SVGAGI. Trimming shortened V by 0 bases and J by 6 bases, and 6 bases separated the two germline ends. This CDR3 contains 13 residues. The CDR3 reads CASSYSGPNEQFF. The CDR3 nucleotides read TGTGCCAGCAGTTACTCCGGGCCCAATGAGCAGTTCTTC.

The genes are TRBV4-3 and TRBJ2-7; no clear D gene. V lost 0 bases to trimming and J lost 2 bases, with 8 bases between them. CDR1 and CDR2 (germline): LGHNA, YSLEER. The CDR3 spans 14 residues. The chain's CDR3 is CASSQDSNPYEQYF. CDR3 nucleotides: TGCGCCAGCAGCCAAGACAGTAACCCCTACGAGCAGTACTTC.

The chain carries TRBV7-9 and TRBJ2-2, with D perhaps TRBD1 (5 bases). CDR1 is SEHNR, CDR2 FQNEAQ, per germline (reference sequence). V lost 6 bases, J lost 1 base, and 12 bases lay in between. This CDR3 has 15 amino acids. The CDR3: CASRLRVVNTGELFF. The CDR3, as DNA: TGTGCCAGCAGACTCAGGGTAGTGAACACCGGGGAGCTGTTTTTT.

J is TRBJ2-1 and V is TRBV5-4; tentative D call: TRBD2 (6 bases). The CDR3 consists of 15 residues. The ends were cut back, 0 bases at V and 4 bases at J, with 11 bases in the middle. Germline V CDR1 and CDR2: SGHNT, YYREEE (reference sequence). The chain's CDR3 is CASSLVREIYNEQFF. CDR3 DNA: TGTGCCAGCAGCTTGGTTCGGGAGATTTACAATGAGCAGTTCTTC. Complete variable domain (other parts from reference TRBV5-4 and TRBJ2-1): ETGVTQSPTHLIKTRGQQVTLRCSSQSGHNTVSWYQQALGQGPQFIFQYYREEENGRGNFPPRFSGLQFPNYSSELNVNALELDDSALYLCASSLVREIYNEQFFGPGTRLTVL.

The rearrangement joins TRBV5-5 to TRBJ1-6; TRBD1 agrees at 7 bases. With 6 bases clipped from V and 9 bases from J, the junction kept 12 bases outside the gene matches. The CDR3 is 15 amino acids. Germline loops: CDR1 SGHKS, CDR2 YYEKEE (reference sequence). CDR3 sequence: CASTRTGDRGSPLHF. CDR3 bases: TGTGCCAGCACCCGCACAGGGGACCGCGGTTCACCCCTCCACTTT. The full variable domain, completed using reference TRBV5-5 and TRBJ1-6, is DAGVTQSPTHLIKTRGQQVTLRCSPISGHKSVSWYQQVLGQGPQFIFQYYEKEERGRGNFPDRFSARQFPNYSSELNVNALLLGDSALYLCASTRTGDRGSPLHFGNGTRLTVT.